This TCR beta chain was sequenced during a study of blood T cell repertoires in COVID-19. Study context: COVID-19 samples from acute and convalescent phases originated in the United States, Italy and Spain. Sample material is recorded as cDNA or gDNA derived from T cells, B-cell-depleted T cells, or PBMCs.

Everyone who took part was roughly 18 to 95 years old, and they came from about two dozen US areas. V lost 4 bases, J lost 6 bases, and 11 bases stayed unmatched. Germline V gene data show CDR1 as SGHRS and CDR2 as YFSETQ. CDR3 length: 15 residues. Profiling relied on immunoSEQ multiplex PCR, and the TCRdb table lists in-frame clones only, not all of them. The sample records around 310,000 clones, about 90% being singletons. Sequenced input: PBMCs or T cells enriched from blood (not recorded which). This receptor was identified in a woman in her 30s who had recovered from COVID-19. The J gene is TRBJ1-2, the V gene TRBV5-1, with TRBD1 matching over 8 bases. CDR3 region: CASSMGQVVPDGYTF. For the CDR3, the DNA is TGCGCCAGCAGCATGGGACAGGTGGTACCTGATGGCTACACCTTC.